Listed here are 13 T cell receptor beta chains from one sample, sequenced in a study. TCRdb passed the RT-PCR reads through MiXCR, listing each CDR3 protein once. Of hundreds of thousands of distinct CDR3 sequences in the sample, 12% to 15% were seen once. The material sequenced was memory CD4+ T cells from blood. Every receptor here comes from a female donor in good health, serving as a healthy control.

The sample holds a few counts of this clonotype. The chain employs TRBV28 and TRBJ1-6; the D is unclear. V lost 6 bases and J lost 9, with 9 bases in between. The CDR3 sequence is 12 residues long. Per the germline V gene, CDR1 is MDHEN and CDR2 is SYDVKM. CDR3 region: CASSSPTSPLHF. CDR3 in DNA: TGTGCCAGCAGCTCCCCGACTTCACCCCTCCACTTT. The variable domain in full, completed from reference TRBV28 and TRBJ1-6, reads DVKVTQSSRYLVKRTGEKVFLECVQDMDHENMFWYRQDPGLGLRLIYFSYDVKMKEKGDIPEGYSVSREKKERFSLILESASTNQTSMYLCASSSPTSPLHFGNGTRLTVT.

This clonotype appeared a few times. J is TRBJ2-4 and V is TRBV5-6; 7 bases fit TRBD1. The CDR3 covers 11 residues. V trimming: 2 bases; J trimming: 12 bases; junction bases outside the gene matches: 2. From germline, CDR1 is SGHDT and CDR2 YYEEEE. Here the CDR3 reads CASSLGQAQYF. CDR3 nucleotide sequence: TGTGCCAGCAGCTTAGGACAGGCTCAGTACTTC. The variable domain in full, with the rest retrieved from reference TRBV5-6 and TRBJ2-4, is DAGVTQSPTHLIKTRGQQVTLRCSPKSGHDTVSWYQQALGQGPQFIFQYYEEEERQRGNFPDRFSGHQFPNYSSELNVNALLLGDSALYLCASSLGQAQYFGAGTRLSVL.

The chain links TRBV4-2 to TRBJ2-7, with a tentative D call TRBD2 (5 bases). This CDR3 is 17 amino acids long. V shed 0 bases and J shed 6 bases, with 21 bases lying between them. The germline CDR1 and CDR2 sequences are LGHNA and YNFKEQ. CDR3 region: CASSQDDSRGIGREQYF. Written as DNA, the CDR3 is TGTGCCAGCAGCCAAGACGATTCACGAGGGATCGGCCGCGAGCAGTACTTC.

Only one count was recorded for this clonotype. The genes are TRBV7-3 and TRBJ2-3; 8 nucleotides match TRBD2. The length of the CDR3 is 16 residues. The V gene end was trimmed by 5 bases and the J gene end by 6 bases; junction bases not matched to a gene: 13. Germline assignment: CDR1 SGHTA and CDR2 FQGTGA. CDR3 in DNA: TGTGCCAGCAGCGCAGCCGGGACTAGGCGGGAGGATACGCAGTATTTT. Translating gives CASSAAGTRREDTQYF. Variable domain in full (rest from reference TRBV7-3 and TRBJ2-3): GAGVSQTPSNKVTEKGKYVELRCDPISGHTALYWYRQSLGQGPEFLIYFQGTGAADDSGLPNDRFFAVRPEGSVSTLKIQRTERGDSAVYLCASSAAGTRREDTQYFGPGTRLTVL.

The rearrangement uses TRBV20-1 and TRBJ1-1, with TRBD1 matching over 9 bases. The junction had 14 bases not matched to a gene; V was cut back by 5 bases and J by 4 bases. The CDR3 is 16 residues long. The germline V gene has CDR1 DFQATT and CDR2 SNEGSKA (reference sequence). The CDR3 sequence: CSADGRDREGRTEAFF. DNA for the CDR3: TGCAGTGCTGACGGCCGGGACAGGGAAGGTCGCACTGAAGCTTTCTTT.

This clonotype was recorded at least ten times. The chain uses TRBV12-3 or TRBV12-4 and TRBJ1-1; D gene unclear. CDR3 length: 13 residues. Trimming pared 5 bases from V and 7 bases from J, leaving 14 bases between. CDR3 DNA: TGTGCCAGCAGTCGGGAGGGTAGGTTTGAAGCTTTCTTT. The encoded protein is CASSREGRFEAFF.

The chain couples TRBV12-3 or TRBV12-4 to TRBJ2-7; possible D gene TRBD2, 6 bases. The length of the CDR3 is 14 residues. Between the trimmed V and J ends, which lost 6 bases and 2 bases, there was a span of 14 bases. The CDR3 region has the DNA TGTGCCAGCAGGGCCCAGGAGGGACCCTACGAGCAGTACTTC. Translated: CASRAQEGPYEQYF.

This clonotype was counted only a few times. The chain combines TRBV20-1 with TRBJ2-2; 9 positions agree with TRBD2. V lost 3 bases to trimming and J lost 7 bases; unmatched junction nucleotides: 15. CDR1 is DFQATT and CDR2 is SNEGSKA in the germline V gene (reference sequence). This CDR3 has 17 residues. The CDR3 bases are TGCAGTGCTAGTGGGTCCCCTAGCGGGACCCTCGACGGGGAGCTGTTTTTT. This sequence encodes CSASGSPSGTLDGELFF.

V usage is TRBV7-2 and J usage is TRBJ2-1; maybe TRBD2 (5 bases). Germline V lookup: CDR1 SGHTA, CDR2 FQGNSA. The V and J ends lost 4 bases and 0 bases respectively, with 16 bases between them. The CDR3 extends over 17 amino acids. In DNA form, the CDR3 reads TGTGCCAGCAGCTCACGGGCGGGCACGAGCTCCTACAATGAGCAGTTCTTC. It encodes CASSSRAGTSSYNEQFF.

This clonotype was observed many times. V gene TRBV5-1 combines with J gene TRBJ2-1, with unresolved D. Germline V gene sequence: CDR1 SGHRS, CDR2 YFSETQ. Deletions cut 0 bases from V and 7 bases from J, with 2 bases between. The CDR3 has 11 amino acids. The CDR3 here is CASSLENEQFF. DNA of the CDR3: TGCGCCAGCAGCTTGGAGAATGAGCAGTTCTTC.

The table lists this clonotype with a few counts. The CDR3 loop reads CSASAGTSGRFWQFF. The CDR3 nucleotides read TGCAGTGCATCGGCCGGGACTAGCGGGAGATTTTGGCAGTTCTTC. V is TRBV20-1 and J is TRBJ2-1, with 14 nucleotides matching TRBD2. Germline CDR1 is DFQATT and CDR2 is SNEGSKA (reference sequence). The CDR3 is 15 amino acids. J was trimmed by 12 bases and V by 6 bases; bases with no gene match: 13.

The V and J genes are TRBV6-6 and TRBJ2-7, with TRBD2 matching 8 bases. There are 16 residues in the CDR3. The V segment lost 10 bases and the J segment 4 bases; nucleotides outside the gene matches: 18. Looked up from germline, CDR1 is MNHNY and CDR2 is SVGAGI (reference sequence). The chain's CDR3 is CATGYVSGGDPYEQYF. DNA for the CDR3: TGTGCCACGGGCTACGTATCGGGGGGGGACCCATACGAGCAGTACTTC.

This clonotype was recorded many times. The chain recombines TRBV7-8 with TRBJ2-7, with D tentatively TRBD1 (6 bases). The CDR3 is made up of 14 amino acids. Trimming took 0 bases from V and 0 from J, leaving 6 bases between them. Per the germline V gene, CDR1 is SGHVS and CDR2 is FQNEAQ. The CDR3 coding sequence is TGTGCCAGCAGCTTAGCGACAGGCTCCTACGAGCAGTACTTC. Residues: CASSLATGSYEQYF.